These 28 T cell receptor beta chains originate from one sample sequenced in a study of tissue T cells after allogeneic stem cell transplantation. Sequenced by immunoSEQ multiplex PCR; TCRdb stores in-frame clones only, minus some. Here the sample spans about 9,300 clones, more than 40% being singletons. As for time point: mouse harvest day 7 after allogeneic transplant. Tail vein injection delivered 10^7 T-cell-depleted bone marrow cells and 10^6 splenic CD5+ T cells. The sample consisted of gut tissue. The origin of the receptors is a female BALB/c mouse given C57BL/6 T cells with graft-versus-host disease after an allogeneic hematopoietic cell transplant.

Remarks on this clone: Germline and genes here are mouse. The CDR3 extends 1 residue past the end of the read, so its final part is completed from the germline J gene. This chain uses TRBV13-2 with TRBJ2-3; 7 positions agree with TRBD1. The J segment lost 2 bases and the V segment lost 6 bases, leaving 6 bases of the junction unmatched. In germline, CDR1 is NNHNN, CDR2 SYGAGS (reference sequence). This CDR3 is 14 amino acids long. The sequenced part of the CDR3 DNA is TGTGCCAGCGTCAGGGGGACATATGCAGAAACGCTGTAT. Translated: CASVRGTYAETLY. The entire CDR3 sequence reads CASVRGTYAETLYF.

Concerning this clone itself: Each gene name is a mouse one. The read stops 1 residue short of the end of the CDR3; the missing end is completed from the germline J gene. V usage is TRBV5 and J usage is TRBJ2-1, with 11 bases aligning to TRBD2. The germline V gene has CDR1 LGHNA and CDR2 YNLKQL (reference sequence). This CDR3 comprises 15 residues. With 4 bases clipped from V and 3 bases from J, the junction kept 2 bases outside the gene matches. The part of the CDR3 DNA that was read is TGTGCCAGCAGCCTGGGACTGGGGGTCTATGCTGAGCAGTTC. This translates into CASSLGLGVYAEQF. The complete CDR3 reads CASSLGLGVYAEQFF.

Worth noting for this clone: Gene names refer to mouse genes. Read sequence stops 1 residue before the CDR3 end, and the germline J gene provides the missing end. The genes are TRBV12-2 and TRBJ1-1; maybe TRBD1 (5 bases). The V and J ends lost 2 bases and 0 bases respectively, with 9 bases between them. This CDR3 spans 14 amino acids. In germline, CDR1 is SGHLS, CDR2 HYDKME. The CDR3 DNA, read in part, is TGTGCCAGCTCTCCCGGACAAGCAAACACAGAAGTCTTC. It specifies CASSPGQANTEVF. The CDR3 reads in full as CASSPGQANTEVFF.

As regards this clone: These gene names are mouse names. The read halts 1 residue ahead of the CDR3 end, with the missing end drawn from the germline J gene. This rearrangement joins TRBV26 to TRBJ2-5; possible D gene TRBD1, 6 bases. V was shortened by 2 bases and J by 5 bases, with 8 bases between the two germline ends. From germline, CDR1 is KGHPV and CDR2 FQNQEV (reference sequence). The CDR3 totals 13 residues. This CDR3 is CASSLTGTDTQYF. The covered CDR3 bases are TGTGCCAGCAGTCTGACAGGGACAGACACCCAGTAC. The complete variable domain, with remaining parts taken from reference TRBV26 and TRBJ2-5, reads NSKVIQTPRYLVKGQGQKAKMRCIPEKGHPVVFWYQQNKNNEFKFLINFQNQEVLQQIDMTEKRFSAECPSNSPCSLEIQSSEAGDSALYLCASSLTGTDTQYFGPGTRLLVL.

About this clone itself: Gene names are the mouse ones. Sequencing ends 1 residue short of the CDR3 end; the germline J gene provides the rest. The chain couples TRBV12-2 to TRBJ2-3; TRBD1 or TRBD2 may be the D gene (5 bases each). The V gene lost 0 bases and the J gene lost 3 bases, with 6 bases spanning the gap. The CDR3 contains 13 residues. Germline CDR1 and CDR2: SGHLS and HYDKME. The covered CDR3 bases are TGTGCCAGCTCTCTCGGGGCAGCAGAAACGCTGTAT. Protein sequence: CASSLGAAETLY. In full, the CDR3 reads CASSLGAAETLYF. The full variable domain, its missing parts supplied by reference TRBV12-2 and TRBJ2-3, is NSGVVQSPRYIIKGKGERSILKCIPISGHLSVAWYQQTQGQELKFFIQHYDKMERDKGNLPSRFSVQQFDDYHSEMNMSALELEDSAVYFCASSLGAAETLYFGSGTRLTVL.

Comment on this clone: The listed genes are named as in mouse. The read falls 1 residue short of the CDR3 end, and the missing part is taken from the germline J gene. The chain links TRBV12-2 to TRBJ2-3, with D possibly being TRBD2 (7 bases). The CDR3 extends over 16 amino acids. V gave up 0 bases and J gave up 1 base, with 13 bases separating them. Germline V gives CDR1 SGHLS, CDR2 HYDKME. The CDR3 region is CASSLEGGAGAETLYF. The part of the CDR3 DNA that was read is TGTGCCAGCTCTCTCGAGGGGGGCGCAGGTGCAGAAACGCTGTAT.

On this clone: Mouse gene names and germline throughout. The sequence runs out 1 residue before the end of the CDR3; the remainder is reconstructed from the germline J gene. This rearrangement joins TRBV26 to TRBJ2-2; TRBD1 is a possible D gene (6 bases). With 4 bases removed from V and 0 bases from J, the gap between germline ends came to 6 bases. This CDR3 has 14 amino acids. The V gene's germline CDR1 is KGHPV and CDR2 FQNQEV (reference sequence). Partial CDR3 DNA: TGTGCCAGCAGTCGACAGGCAAACACCGGGCAGCTCTAC. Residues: CASSRQANTGQLY. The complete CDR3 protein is CASSRQANTGQLYF.

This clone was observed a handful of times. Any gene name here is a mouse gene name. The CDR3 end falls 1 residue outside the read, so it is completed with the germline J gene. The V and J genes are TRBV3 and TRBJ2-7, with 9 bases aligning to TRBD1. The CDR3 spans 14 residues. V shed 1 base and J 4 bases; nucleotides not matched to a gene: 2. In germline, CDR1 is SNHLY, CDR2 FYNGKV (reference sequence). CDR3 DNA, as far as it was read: TGTGCCAGCAGCTTAGGGGGACAGGGTTATGAACAGTAC. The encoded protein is CASSLGGQGYEQY. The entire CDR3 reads CASSLGGQGYEQYF.

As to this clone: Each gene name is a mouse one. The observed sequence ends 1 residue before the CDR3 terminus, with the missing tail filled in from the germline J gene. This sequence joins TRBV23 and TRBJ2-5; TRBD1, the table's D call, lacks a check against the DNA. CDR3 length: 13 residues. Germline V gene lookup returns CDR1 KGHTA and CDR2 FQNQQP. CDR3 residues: CSSSQGQQDTQYF. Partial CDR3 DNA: TGCTCCAGCAGTCAAGGACAACAAGACACCCAGTAC.

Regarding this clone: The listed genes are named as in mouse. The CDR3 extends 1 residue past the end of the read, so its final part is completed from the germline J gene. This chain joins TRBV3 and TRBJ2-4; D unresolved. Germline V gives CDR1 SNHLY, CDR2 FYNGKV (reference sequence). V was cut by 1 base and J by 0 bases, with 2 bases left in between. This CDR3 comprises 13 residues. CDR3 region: CASSLVSQNTLYF. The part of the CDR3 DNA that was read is TGTGCCAGCAGCTTAGTTAGTCAAAACACCTTGTAC.

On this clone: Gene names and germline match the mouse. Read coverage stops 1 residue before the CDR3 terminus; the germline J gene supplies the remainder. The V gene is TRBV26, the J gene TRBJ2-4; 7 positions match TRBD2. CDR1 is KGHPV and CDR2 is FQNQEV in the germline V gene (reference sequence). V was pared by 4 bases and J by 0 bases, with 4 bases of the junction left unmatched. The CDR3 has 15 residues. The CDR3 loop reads CASSPDWASQNTLYF. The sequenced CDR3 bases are TGTGCCAGCAGTCCTGACTGGGCTAGTCAAAACACCTTGTAC.

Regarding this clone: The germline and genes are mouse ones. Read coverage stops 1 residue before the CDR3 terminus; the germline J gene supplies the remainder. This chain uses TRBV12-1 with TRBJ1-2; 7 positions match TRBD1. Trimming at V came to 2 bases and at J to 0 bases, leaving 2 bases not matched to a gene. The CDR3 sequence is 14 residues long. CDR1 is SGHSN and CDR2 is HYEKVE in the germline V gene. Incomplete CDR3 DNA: TGTGCCAGCTCTCAAGGGACAGCAAACTCCGACTACACC. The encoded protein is CASSQGTANSDYT. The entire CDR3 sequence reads CASSQGTANSDYTF. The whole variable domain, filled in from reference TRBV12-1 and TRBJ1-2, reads DSGVVQSPRHIIKEKGGRSVLTCIPISGHSNVVWYQQTLGKELKFLIQHYEKVERDKGFLPSRFSVQQFDDYHSEMNMSALELEDSAMYFCASSQGTANSDYTFGSGTRLLVI.

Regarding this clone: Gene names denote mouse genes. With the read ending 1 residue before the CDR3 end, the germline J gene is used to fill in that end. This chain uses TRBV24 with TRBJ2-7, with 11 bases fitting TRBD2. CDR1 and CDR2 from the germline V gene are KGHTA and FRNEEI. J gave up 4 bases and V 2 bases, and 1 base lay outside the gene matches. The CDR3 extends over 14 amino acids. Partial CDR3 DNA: TGTGCCAGCAGTCTGGGGACTGGGGGTTATGAACAGTAC. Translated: CASSLGTGGYEQY. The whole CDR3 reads CASSLGTGGYEQYF.

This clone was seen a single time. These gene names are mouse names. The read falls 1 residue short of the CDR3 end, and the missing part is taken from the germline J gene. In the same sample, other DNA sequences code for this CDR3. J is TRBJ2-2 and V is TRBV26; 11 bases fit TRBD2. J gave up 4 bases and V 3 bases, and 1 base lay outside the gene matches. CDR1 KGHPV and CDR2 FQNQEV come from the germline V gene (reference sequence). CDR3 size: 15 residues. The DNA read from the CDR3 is TGTGCCAGCAGTCTACTGGGGGGGCGCACCGGGCAGCTCTAC. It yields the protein CASSLLGGRTGQLY. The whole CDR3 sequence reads CASSLLGGRTGQLYF.

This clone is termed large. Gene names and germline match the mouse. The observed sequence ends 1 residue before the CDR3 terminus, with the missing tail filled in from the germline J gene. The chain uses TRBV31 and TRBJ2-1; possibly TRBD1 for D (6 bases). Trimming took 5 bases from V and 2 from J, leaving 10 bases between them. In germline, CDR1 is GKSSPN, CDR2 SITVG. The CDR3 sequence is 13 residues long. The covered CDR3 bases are TGTGCCTGGGCCGGGACATACTATGCTGAGCAGTTC. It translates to CAWAGTYYAEQF. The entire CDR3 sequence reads CAWAGTYYAEQFF.

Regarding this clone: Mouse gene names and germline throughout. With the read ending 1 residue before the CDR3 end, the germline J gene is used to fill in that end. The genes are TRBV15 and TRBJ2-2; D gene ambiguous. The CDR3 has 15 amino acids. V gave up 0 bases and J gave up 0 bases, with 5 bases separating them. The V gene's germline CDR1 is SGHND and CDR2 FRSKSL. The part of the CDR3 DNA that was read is TGTGCCAGCAGTTTAGCGGGGTCAAACACCGGGCAGCTCTAC. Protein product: CASSLAGSNTGQLY. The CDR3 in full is CASSLAGSNTGQLYF.

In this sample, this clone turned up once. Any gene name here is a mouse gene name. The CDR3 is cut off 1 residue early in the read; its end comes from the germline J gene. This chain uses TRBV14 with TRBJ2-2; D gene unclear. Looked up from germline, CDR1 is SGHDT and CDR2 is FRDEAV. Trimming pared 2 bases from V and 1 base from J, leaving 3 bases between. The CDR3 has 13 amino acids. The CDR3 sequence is CASSFQNTGQLYF. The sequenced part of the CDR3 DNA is TGTGCCAGCAGTTTTCAAAACACCGGGCAGCTCTAC.

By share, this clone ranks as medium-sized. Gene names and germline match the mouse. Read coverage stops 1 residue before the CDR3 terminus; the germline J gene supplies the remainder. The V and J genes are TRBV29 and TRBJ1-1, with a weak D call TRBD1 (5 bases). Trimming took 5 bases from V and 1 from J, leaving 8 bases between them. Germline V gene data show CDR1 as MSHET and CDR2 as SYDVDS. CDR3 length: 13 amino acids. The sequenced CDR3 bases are TGTGCTAGCAGTCTCGGACAAAACACAGAAGTCTTC. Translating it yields CASSLGQNTEVF. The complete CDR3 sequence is CASSLGQNTEVFF.

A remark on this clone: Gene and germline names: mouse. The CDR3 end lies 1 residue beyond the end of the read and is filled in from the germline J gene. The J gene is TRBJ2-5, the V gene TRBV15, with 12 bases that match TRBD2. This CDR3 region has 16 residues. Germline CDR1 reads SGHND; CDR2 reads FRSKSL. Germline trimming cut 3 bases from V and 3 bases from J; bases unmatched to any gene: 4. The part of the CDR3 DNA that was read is TGTGCCAGCAGTTTCATGGACTGGGGGGGACAAGACACCCAGTAC. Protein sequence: CASSFMDWGGQDTQY. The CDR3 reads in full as CASSFMDWGGQDTQYF.

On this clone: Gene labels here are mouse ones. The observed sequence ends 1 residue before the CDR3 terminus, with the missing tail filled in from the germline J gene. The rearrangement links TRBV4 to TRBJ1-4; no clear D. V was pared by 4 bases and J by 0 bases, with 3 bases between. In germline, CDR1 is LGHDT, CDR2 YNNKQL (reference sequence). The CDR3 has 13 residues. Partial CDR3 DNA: TGTGCCAGCAGCTTTTTTTCCAACGAAAGATTATTT. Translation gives CASSFFSNERLF. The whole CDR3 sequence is CASSFFSNERLFF.

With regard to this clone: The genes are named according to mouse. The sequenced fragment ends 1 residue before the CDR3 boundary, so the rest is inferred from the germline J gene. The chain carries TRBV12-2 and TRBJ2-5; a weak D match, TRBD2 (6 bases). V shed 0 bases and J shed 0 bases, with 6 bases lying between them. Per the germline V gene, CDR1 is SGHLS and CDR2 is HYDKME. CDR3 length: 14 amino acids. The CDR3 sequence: CASSLDWNQDTQYF. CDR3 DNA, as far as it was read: TGTGCCAGCTCTCTCGACTGGAACCAAGACACCCAGTAC.

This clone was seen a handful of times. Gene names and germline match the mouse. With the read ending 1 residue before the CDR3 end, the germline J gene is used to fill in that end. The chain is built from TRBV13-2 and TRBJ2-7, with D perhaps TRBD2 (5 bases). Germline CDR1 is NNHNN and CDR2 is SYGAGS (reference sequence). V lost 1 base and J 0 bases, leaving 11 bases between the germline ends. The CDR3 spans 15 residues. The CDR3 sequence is CASGDLTELSYEQYF. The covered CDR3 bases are TGTGCCAGCGGTGATCTGACTGAGCTCTCCTATGAACAGTAC.

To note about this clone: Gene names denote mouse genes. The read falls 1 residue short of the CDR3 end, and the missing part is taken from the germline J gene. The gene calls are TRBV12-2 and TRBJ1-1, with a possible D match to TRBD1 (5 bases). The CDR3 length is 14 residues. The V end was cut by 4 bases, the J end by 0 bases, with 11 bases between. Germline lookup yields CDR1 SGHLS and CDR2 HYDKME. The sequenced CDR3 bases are TGTGCCAGCTCCCGCGGGGGATCAAACACAGAAGTCTTC. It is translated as CASSRGGSNTEVF. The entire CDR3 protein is CASSRGGSNTEVFF.

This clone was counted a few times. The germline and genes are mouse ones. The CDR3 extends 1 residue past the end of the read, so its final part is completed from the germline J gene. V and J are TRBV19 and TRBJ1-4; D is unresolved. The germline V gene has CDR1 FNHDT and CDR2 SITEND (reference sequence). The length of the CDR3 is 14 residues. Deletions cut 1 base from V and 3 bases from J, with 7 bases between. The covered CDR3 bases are TGTGCCAGCAGTATACCACAACCCAACGAAAGATTATTT. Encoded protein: CASSIPQPNERLF. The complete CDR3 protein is CASSIPQPNERLFF.

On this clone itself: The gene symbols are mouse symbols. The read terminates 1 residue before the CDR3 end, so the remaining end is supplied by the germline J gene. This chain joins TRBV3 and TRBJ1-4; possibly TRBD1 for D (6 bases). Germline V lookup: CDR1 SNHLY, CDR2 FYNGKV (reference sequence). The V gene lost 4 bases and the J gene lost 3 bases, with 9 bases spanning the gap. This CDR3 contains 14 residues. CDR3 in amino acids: CASSWGQANERLFF. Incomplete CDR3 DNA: TGTGCCAGCAGCTGGGGACAAGCCAACGAAAGATTATTT.

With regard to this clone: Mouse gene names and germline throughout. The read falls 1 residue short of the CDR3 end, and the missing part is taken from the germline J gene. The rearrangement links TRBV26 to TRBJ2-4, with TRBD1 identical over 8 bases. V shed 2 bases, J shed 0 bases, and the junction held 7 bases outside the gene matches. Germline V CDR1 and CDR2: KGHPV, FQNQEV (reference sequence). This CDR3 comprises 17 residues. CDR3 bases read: TGTGCCAGCAGTCTGAGGGCAGGGGGCTGGAGTCAAAACACCTTGTAC. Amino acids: CASSLRAGGWSQNTLY. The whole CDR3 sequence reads CASSLRAGGWSQNTLYF.

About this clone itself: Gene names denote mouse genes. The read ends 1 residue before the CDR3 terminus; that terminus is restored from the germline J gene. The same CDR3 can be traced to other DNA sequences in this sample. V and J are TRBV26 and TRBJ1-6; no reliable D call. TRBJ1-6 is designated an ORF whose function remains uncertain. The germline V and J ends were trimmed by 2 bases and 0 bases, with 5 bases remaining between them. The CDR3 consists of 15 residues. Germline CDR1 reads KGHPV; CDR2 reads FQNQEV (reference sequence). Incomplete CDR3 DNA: TGTGCCAGCAGTCTGGCCATTTCCTATAATTCGCCCCTCTAC. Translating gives CASSLAISYNSPLY. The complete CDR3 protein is CASSLAISYNSPLYF.

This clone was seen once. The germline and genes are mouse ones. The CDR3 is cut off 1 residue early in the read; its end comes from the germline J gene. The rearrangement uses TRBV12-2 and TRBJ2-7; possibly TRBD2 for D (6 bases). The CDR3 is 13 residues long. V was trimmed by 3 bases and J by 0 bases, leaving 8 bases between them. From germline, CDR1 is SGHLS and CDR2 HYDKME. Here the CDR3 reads CASSSGASYEQYF. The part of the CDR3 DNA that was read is TGTGCCAGCTCTTCTGGGGCCTCCTATGAACAGTAC.